Presented here are 20 T cell receptor beta chains from one specimen sequenced in a study of cytomegalovirus exposure and HLA in healthy donors (dated by TCRdb to between 2016 and 2019). The library was prepared using the immunoSEQ multiplex PCR assay. For the multiplex PCR, a mixture combining 60 forward primers for TCR Vbeta segments and 13 reverse primers for TCR Jbeta segments was used. Sourced from immuneACCESS, this table was stored by TCRdb with only in-frame sequences that have V and J called. A share of the clones is absent; for the studies checked, an unresolved V gene accounts for under half, and the remainder has no known explanation. The sample profile shows some 190,000 clones; approximately 84% of them were found once. The ten largest make up roughly 3% of the sample. Sequencing used PBMCs. The receptor set was obtained from a female donor in good health and CMV-seronegative.

The sample holds one count of this clone. V is TRBV18 and J is TRBJ1-2; the D is unclear. The CDR3 spans 13 residues. The germline V gene has CDR1 KGHSH and CDR2 LQKENI. With 6 bases removed from V and 6 bases from J, the gap between germline ends came to 14 bases. The CDR3 sequence: CASSNKPPDGYTF. The CDR3 coding sequence is TGTGCCAGCTCGAATAAACCCCCAGATGGCTACACCTTC.

This clone was seen only once. V gene TRBV10-3 combines with J gene TRBJ2-3, with D hard to call. The CDR3 is 14 residues long. Trimming took 8 bases from V and 0 from J, leaving 12 bases between them. Germline lookup yields CDR1 ENHRY and CDR2 SYGVKD. The CDR3 sequence is CAIRPVASTDTQYF. CDR3 nucleotide sequence: TGTGCCATCCGCCCTGTGGCTAGCACAGATACGCAGTATTTT.

This clone was counted once. The chain recombines TRBV5-1 with TRBJ1-4; a possible D gene is TRBD1 (6 bases). The CDR3 runs to 15 residues. The V end lost 2 bases, the J end lost 0 bases, and 8 bases lay between the germline ends. Germline lookup yields CDR1 SGHRS and CDR2 YFSETQ. The CDR3: CASSLQGPTNEKLFF. In nucleotides, the CDR3 is TGCGCCAGCAGCTTACAGGGACCAACTAATGAAAAACTGTTTTTT.

The chain uses TRBV2 and TRBJ2-2; 8 nucleotides line up with TRBD1. Germline-derived CDR1 and CDR2 are SNHLY and FYNNEI. V lost 6 bases, J lost 5 bases, and 5 bases stayed unmatched. CDR3 length: 14 residues. The CDR3 DNA follows: TGTGCCAGCAGCCGGACAGGGATGACCGGGGAGCTGTTTTTT. It encodes CASSRTGMTGELFF.

This chain links TRBV28 with TRBJ1-2; TRBD1 matches 7 bases. This CDR3 has 12 amino acids. V trimming: 10 bases; J trimming: 2 bases; junction bases outside the gene matches: 4. Germline V gene lookup returns CDR1 MDHEN and CDR2 SYDVKM. CDR3 DNA sequence: TGTGCCATCGAACAGGGGAACTATGGCTACACCTTC. Protein: CAIEQGNYGYTF.

V usage is TRBV27 and J usage is TRBJ2-2; the match to TRBD2 covers 10 bases. Germline V gene data show CDR1 as MNHEY and CDR2 as SMNVEV (reference sequence). The length of the CDR3 is 17 residues. Unmatched junction bases numbered 11, after V lost 4 bases and J lost 6 bases. CDR3 sequence: CASSSGSSGGYAGELFF. The CDR3 DNA reads TGTGCCAGCAGTTCGGGGTCTAGCGGGGGCTACGCCGGGGAGCTGTTTTTT.

This clone was counted between two and nine times. The chain recombines TRBV7-2 with TRBJ2-2; D is unclear. V lost 5 bases, J lost 8 bases, and 12 bases lay in between. The germline V gene has CDR1 SGHTA and CDR2 FQGNSA. This CDR3 contains 13 residues. Written as DNA, the CDR3 is TGTGCCAGCAGCCCCCAGGCTTGGGGGGAGCTGTTTTTT. Protein product: CASSPQAWGELFF.

In its sample, this clone was seen once. The CDR3, as DNA: TGCGCCAGCAGCTTGGACAGGGCAACAGATACGCAGTATTTT. This encodes CASSLDRATDTQYF. The rearrangement joins TRBV5-1 to TRBJ2-3, with D perhaps matching TRBD1 (6 bases). The CDR3 is made up of 14 amino acids. Germline V gene lookup returns CDR1 SGHRS and CDR2 YFSETQ. V shed 0 bases and J shed 3 bases, with 8 bases lying between them. The whole variable domain, filled in from reference TRBV5-1 and TRBJ2-3, reads KAGVTQTPRYLIKTRGQQVTLSCSPISGHRSVSWYQQTPGQGLQFLFEYFSETQRNKGNFPGRFSGRQFSNSRSEMNVSTLELGDSALYLCASSLDRATDTQYFGPGTRLTVL.

In this sample, this clone turned up a few times. The CDR3, as DNA: TGTGCCTGGACCCCTGGGGCAGGAGACACTGAAGCTTTCTTT. Protein product: CAWTPGAGDTEAFF. The chain joins TRBV30 to TRBJ1-1, with a possible D match to TRBD1 (5 bases). CDR3 length equals 14 residues. Germline V gene lookup returns CDR1 GTSNPN and CDR2 SVGIG (reference sequence). Trimming removed 4 bases from V and 3 bases from J, with 15 bases in between.

This clone was detected once. J is TRBJ2-1 and V is TRBV2; perhaps TRBD1 as D (5 bases). Germline CDR1 SNHLY, CDR2 FYNNEI. V dropped 0 bases and J dropped 8 bases, with 20 bases sitting between them. CDR3 length equals 17 residues. CDR3 region: CASSEAGWVPGLYEQFF. In DNA form, the CDR3 reads TGTGCCAGCAGTGAAGCGGGGTGGGTCCCAGGGCTCTATGAGCAGTTCTTC.

This clone has a single count. The rearrangement links TRBV12-5 to TRBJ1-1; D gene uncertain. V lost 6 bases and J 4 bases, leaving 21 bases between the germline ends. Germline lookup yields CDR1 LGHNT and CDR2 FRNRAP. The CDR3 is 16 amino acids. The CDR3 DNA sequence: TGTGCTAGTGGCAGTACTACCCCAGGCGGGAGCACTGAAGCTTTCTTT. Protein product: CASGSTTPGGSTEAFF.

The chain recombines TRBV9 with TRBJ2-5; 7 bases map to TRBD1. The CDR3 is 16 amino acids. The trim removed 0 bases at V and 4 bases at J, leaving 9 bases unmatched. Germline CDR1 reads SGDLS; CDR2 reads YYNGEE. The CDR3 protein is CASSVAPGQPAETQYF. Here the CDR3 DNA reads TGTGCCAGCAGCGTAGCTCCGGGACAGCCCGCAGAGACCCAGTACTTC.

The chain joins TRBV28 to TRBJ2-7, with TRBD1 matching over 8 bases. This CDR3 region has 13 residues. V was pared by 9 bases and J by 2 bases, with 6 bases of the junction left unmatched. Germline CDR1 and CDR2: MDHEN and SYDVKM. CDR3 loop: CASRTGFPYEQYF. The CDR3 coding sequence is TGTGCCAGTAGGACAGGGTTTCCCTACGAGCAGTACTTC.

This clone has a single count. V and J are TRBV19 and TRBJ2-5; TRBD1 is a possible D gene (5 bases). V lost 6 bases and J 3 bases, leaving 14 bases between the germline ends. Looked up from germline, CDR1 is LNHDA and CDR2 is SQIVND (reference sequence). This CDR3 comprises 14 residues. In DNA form, the CDR3 reads TGTGCCAGTAGGGACATGGGCAGGGAAGAGACCCAGTACTTC. As protein: CASRDMGREETQYF.

The CDR3 here is CASSLFGAGERETQYF. As DNA, the CDR3 is TGTGCCAGCAGTTTATTCGGAGCGGGAGAGCGAGAGACCCAGTACTTC. This sequence joins TRBV28 and TRBJ2-5; 8 bases fit TRBD2. CDR1 and CDR2 (germline): MDHEN, SYDVKM. The CDR3 is 16 residues long. V shed 1 base and J 4 bases; nucleotides not matched to a gene: 8.

The chain uses TRBV19 and TRBJ1-5; maybe TRBD1 (6 bases). This CDR3 is 14 amino acids long. CDR1 LNHDA and CDR2 SQIVND come from the germline V gene (reference sequence). V shed 6 bases and J shed 5 bases, with 14 bases lying between them. The CDR3 nucleotides are TGTGCCAGTAGGGCAAGGACAGATCATCAGCCCCAGCATTTT. Residues: CASRARTDHQPQHF.

This sequence joins TRBV5-1 and TRBJ2-7; possible D gene TRBD1, 6 bases. With 2 bases removed from V and 6 bases from J, the gap between germline ends came to 12 bases. Germline V gene data show CDR1 as SGHRS and CDR2 as YFSETQ. The CDR3 runs to 13 residues. The CDR3 protein is CASSFTGNGEQYF. The DNA of the CDR3 is TGCGCCAGCAGCTTTACAGGGAACGGCGAGCAGTACTTC.

This clone appeared a few times. The CDR3 nucleotides read TGTGCTAGTGGTTTGATGAGGGACGGGACTAGCCTTCTGGAGACCCAGTACTTC. Translation: CASGLMRDGTSLLETQYF. The chain combines TRBV12-5 with TRBJ2-5, with 9 bases lining up with TRBD2. Germline V gene data show CDR1 as LGHNT and CDR2 as FRNRAP. This CDR3 has 18 amino acids. Trimming at V came to 2 bases and at J to 5 bases, leaving 15 bases not matched to a gene.

The rearrangement links TRBV7-2 to TRBJ2-1; 11 nucleotides agree with TRBD2. This CDR3 spans 16 amino acids. CDR1 and CDR2 (germline): SGHTA, FQGNSA. V lost 6 bases to trimming and J lost 8 bases; unmatched junction nucleotides: 12. The CDR3 DNA sequence: TGTGCCAGCAGGTCAACAACCGGGACTAGCGGCGATGAGCAGTTCTTC. Protein: CASRSTTGTSGDEQFF. The full variable domain, completed using reference TRBV7-2 and TRBJ2-1, is GAGVSQSPSNKVTEKGKDVELRCDPISGHTALYWYRQSLGQGLEFLIYFQGNSAPDKSGLPSDRFSAERTGGSVSTLTIQRTQQEDSAVYLCASRSTTGTSGDEQFFGPGTRLTVL.

J is TRBJ1-3 and V is TRBV6-1; D possibly corresponds to TRBD1 (6 bases). Germline assignment: CDR1 MNHNS and CDR2 SASEGT. The V end was cut by 4 bases, the J end by 2 bases, with 15 bases between. The CDR3 has 16 residues. The CDR3 nucleotides read TGTGCCAGCAGTGTGGGTAGGACAGCAACTGGAAACACCATATATTTT. Translation gives CASSVGRTATGNTIYF.